Listed below are T cell receptor beta chains from one sample, sequenced in a study of cytomegalovirus exposure and HLA in healthy donors. Only in-frame clones appear in the TCRdb table, and some are missing; sequencing was by immunoSEQ multiplex PCR. This table holds around 190,000 clones. The sample was PBMCs. The receptors here all came from a woman younger than 45 in good health and CMV-seropositive. Each CDR3 is given with its conserved first and last residue. Fields, in order: V gene, D gene, J gene, CDR3 protein, CDR3 DNA. D genes are given only for firm matches.

TRBV5-5	.	TRBJ2-5	CASSLRVSGGLKETQYF	TGTGCCAGCAGCTTGAGAGTCAGTGGAGGACTTAAAGAGACCCAGTACTTC
TRBV7-9	TRBD1	TRBJ1-1	CASRETGGSEAFF	TGTGCCAGCAGAGAAACAGGGGGCTCTGAAGCTTTCTTT
TRBV9	TRBD2	TRBJ2-3	CATRGDAGGQIDTQYF	TGTGCCACCAGAGGGGACGCGGGGGGGCAAATAGATACGCAGTATTTT
TRBV19	.	TRBJ1-5	CASSMGGNGPQHF	TGTGCCAGTAGTATGGGAGGGAATGGTCCCCAGCATTTT
TRBV9	.	TRBJ1-4	CASSVGAATNEKLFF	TGTGCCAGCAGCGTAGGGGCAGCAACTAATGAAAAACTGTTTTTT
TRBV6-1	TRBD1	TRBJ1-2	CASVYRGLYGYTF	TGTGCCAGCGTCTACAGGGGGCTGTATGGCTACACCTTC
TRBV5-1	.	TRBJ1-1	CASSLAGPPLNTEAFF	TGCGCCAGCAGCTTGGCGGGTCCCCCGTTGAACACTGAAGCTTTCTTT
TRBV7-2	TRBD1	TRBJ2-5	CASSSTGGETQYF	TGTGCCAGCAGCTCGACAGGGGGGGAGACCCAGTACTTC
TRBV5-4	TRBD2	TRBJ2-3	CASSQGRTSGSSTDTQYF	TGTGCCAGCAGTCAAGGGAGGACTAGCGGGTCTAGCACAGATACGCAGTATTTT
TRBV7-2	TRBD1	TRBJ1-1	CASSPDRANTEAFF	TGTGCCAGCAGCCCAGACAGGGCGAACACTGAAGCTTTCTTT
TRBV7-7	TRBD2	TRBJ2-3	CASSLQAGGGTDTQYF	TGTGCCAGCAGCCTTCAAGCGGGGGGAGGGACAGATACGCAGTATTTT
TRBV27	TRBD1	TRBJ1-1	CASSPTGGDTEAFF	TGTGCCAGCAGTCCAACAGGGGGGGACACTGAAGCTTTCTTT
TRBV2	.	TRBJ1-6	CASSPKSPGYNSPLHF	TGTGCCAGCAGCCCAAAATCCCCGGGCTATAATTCACCCCTCCACTTT
TRBV18	.	TRBJ2-6	CASSPASGANVLTF	TGTGCCAGCTCACCGGCCTCTGGGGCCAACGTCCTGACTTTC
TRBV5-6	.	TRBJ2-7	CASRIGQFYEQYF	TGTGCCAGCAGAATTGGGCAGTTCTACGAGCAGTACTTC
TRBV13	.	TRBJ2-5	CASSSDSFERETQYF	TGTGCCAGCAGCTCTGACTCATTCGAGCGTGAGACCCAGTACTTC
TRBV7-9	.	TRBJ2-7	CASSFISYEQYF	TGTGCCAGCAGCTTCATCTCCTACGAGCAGTACTTC
TRBV5-1	.	TRBJ2-2	CASAPRLLANTGELFF	TGCGCCAGCGCTCCACGATTACTAGCGAACACCGGGGAGCTGTTTTTT
TRBV5-4	TRBD2	TRBJ2-1	CASSYIAGVNNEQFF	TGTGCCAGCAGCTACATAGCGGGCGTCAACAATGAGCAGTTCTTC
TRBV18	.	TRBJ1-4	CASSPQGYKLFF	TGTGCCAGCTCACCGCAGGGGTACAAACTGTTTTTT
TRBV6-6	TRBD1	TRBJ2-2	CASSSQGARRSGELFF	TGTGCCAGCAGTTCTCAGGGGGCGCGTAGGTCCGGGGAGCTGTTTTTT
TRBV5-5	.	TRBJ2-7	CASSLGQEVYEQYF	TGTGCCAGCAGCTTGGGACAGGAGGTATACGAGCAGTACTTC
TRBV5-1	TRBD2	TRBJ2-7	CASTSGSSYEQYF	TGCGCCAGCACTAGCGGGTCCTCCTACGAGCAGTACTTC
TRBV18	TRBD1	TRBJ1-1	CASSLGDRYTEAFF	TGTGCCAGCTCACTTGGGGACAGATACACTGAAGCTTTCTTT
TRBV13	TRBD1	TRBJ1-3	CASSARQGKLGNAIYF	TGTGCCAGCAGCGCCCGACAGGGGAAGTTGGGAAACGCCATATATTTT
TRBV18	.	TRBJ2-3	CASSADNDRGRDTQYF	TGTGCCAGCTCAGCCGATAACGACAGAGGGAGGGATACGCAGTATTTT
TRBV4-2	.	TRBJ1-4	CASSQDYRATNEKLFF	TGTGCCAGCAGCCAAGATTACAGGGCAACTAATGAAAAACTGTTTTTT
TRBV25-1	TRBD1	TRBJ2-1	CASSELYGTGGKNEQFF	TGTGCCAGCAGTGAGTTGTATGGGACAGGGGGCAAGAATGAGCAGTTCTTC
TRBV7-2	TRBD1	TRBJ2-7	CASSYGQGFYEQYF	TGTGCCAGCAGTTATGGACAGGGATTCTACGAGCAGTACTTC
TRBV4-1	.	TRBJ2-2	CASSQTGQSNTGELFF	TGCGCCAGCAGCCAGACGGGACAATCGAACACCGGGGAGCTGTTTTTT
TRBV7-9	.	TRBJ1-5	CASSLRRDQPQHF	TGTGCCAGCAGCTTACGGCGGGATCAGCCCCAGCATTTT
TRBV5-6	.	TRBJ2-5	CASSLASGTQYF	TGTGCCAGCAGCTTGGCTTCCGGGACCCAGTACTTC
TRBV6-5	.	TRBJ1-1	CASIPTGNTEAFF	TGTGCCAGCATCCCCACAGGGAACACTGAAGCTTTCTTT
TRBV25-1	.	TRBJ2-2	CASCAAGQYSGELFF	TGTGCCAGCTGCGCGGCCGGACAGTACTCCGGGGAGCTGTTTTTT
TRBV29-1	.	TRBJ1-2	CSVEFSDRTNYGYTF	TGCAGCGTTGAATTCTCGGACAGAACTAACTATGGCTACACCTTC
TRBV6-1	TRBD1	TRBJ2-7	CASSSPGTAYEQYF	TGTGCCAGCAGTTCCCCCGGGACAGCCTACGAGCAGTACTTC
TRBV29-1	TRBD2	TRBJ2-7	CSAGLADYEQYF	TGCAGCGCGGGACTAGCGGACTACGAGCAGTACTTC
TRBV6-7	.	TRBJ2-1	CASSYSVGSSRGVEQFF	TGTGCCAGCAGTTACTCAGTGGGCAGCAGCCGTGGTGTTGAGCAGTTCTTC
TRBV4-3	.	TRBJ1-5	CASSQEVVSFTFQHF	TGCGCCAGCAGCCAAGAAGTTGTTAGTTTCACTTTCCAGCATTTT
TRBV9	.	TRBJ2-5	CASSEGGGIETQYF	TGTGCCAGCAGCGAGGGGGGGGGTATAGAGACCCAGTACTTC
TRBV28	TRBD2	TRBJ2-1	CASRAGGRTEQFF	TGTGCCAGCAGAGCGGGAGGGAGAACTGAGCAGTTCTTC
TRBV18	.	TRBJ2-2	CASSPLRTGELFF	TGTGCCAGCTCACCCCTTCGCACCGGGGAGCTGTTTTTT
TRBV5-6	.	TRBJ2-7	CASGGLLVHEQYF	TGTGCCAGCGGGGGACTTTTGGTCCACGAGCAGTACTTC
TRBV18	.	TRBJ2-7	CASSPASSYEQYF	TGTGCCAGCTCACCAGCCAGTTCCTACGAGCAGTACTTC
TRBV4-3	TRBD2	TRBJ2-5	CASSQRLAGWEQYF	TGCGCCAGCAGCCAAAGGCTAGCGGGTTGGGAGCAGTACTTC
TRBV9	TRBD2	TRBJ2-1	CASSPSLGLGLFEQFF	TGTGCCAGCAGCCCTTCTTTGGGACTAGGGTTGTTCGAGCAGTTCTTC
TRBV25-1	TRBD1	TRBJ1-1	CASSSGQGGRNTEAFF	TGTGCCAGCAGTTCCGGACAGGGTGGTAGGAACACTGAAGCTTTCTTT
TRBV29-1	TRBD2	TRBJ2-7	CSVSGFPGLAGGLYYEQYF	TGCAGCGTTTCTGGATTTCCGGGACTAGCGGGGGGGCTCTACTACGAGCAGTACTTC
TRBV5-1	.	TRBJ1-1	CASSTGRVNTEAFF	TGCGCCAGCAGCACAGGGAGGGTGAACACTGAAGCTTTCTTT